This T cell receptor beta chain was obtained from a study of T cell repertoires in cytomegalovirus infection. TCRdb used MiXCR to reprocess the reads, holding one entry per CDR3 protein. Here the sample spans approximately 500,000 distinct CDR3 sequences, 16% being singletons. Trimming took 1 base from V and 4 from J, leaving 12 bases between them. The germline V gene has CDR1 SGDLS and CDR2 YYNGEE. This CDR3 contains 15 residues. This rearrangement joins TRBV9 to TRBJ2-1; possibly TRBD2 for D (7 bases). The receptor was isolated from a human donor in good health (CMV status not recorded). Some clones in this sample may be carry-over from other donors' samples. Sequenced sample: CD8+ T cells from PBMCs. Here the CDR3 reads CASSVRGGQYNEQFF. The CDR3 DNA is TGTGCCAGCAGCGTAAGGGGGGGTCAGTACAATGAGCAGTTCTTC.